The 4 T cell receptor beta chains below all came from one sample that was sequenced in a study of CD8+CD57+ T cells in acquired aplastic anemia. Genomic DNA acted as the template from which TCR beta VDJ combination and CDR3 sequence profiling were carried out. TCRdb ran MiXCR on the reads and lists one entry per CDR3 protein. In the table there are about 62,000 distinct CDR3 sequences, about 54% of which are singletons. The sequenced material came from sorted CD4+, CD8+, or CD8+CD57+ T cells (not recorded which) from PBMCs. The source is a human donor in good health, serving as a control.

The chain employs TRBV5-1 and TRBJ1-2; 11 nucleotides match TRBD1. CDR1 and CDR2 (germline): SGHRS, YFSETQ. Trimming removed 2 bases from V and 8 bases from J; junction bases left unmatched: 5. The CDR3 contains 14 residues. CDR3 in amino acids: CASSFVDRGRGYTF. CDR3 nucleotides: TGCGCCAGCAGCTTCGTGGACAGGGGGCGCGGCTACACCTTC.

This clonotype was counted many times. The chain recombines TRBV12-3 or TRBV12-4 with TRBJ2-7; possibly TRBD1 for D (7 bases). This CDR3 has 14 amino acids. Trimming left V 6 bases short and J 2 bases short, with 14 bases between. The CDR3 bases are TGTGCCAGCAGCTCTTCAGGGGGGACCTACGAGCAGTACTTC. Encoded protein: CASSSSGGTYEQYF.

This clonotype was seen just once. In DNA form, the CDR3 reads TGTGCCAGCAGCCCGAGAACTAATTCACCCCTCCACTTT. Translation: CASSPRTNSPLHF. The chain uses TRBV7-6 and TRBJ1-6; D unresolved. This CDR3 region has 13 residues. CDR1 and CDR2 from the germline V gene are SGHVS and FNYEAQ. Trimming removed 5 bases at V and 6 bases at J, with 8 bases between.

This clonotype has at least ten counts. The chain is built from TRBV28 and TRBJ2-3; possibly TRBD1 for D (5 bases). Deletions cut 5 bases from V and 4 bases from J, with 13 bases between. CDR3 length equals 14 residues. From germline, CDR1 is MDHEN and CDR2 SYDVKM. CDR3 region: CASSPPNRSDTQYF. The DNA for the CDR3 is TGTGCCAGCAGTCCACCTAACAGGTCAGATACGCAGTATTTT.